This T cell receptor (beta chain) was captured in a study of cytomegalovirus exposure and HLA in healthy donors. The CDR3 is made up of 14 amino acids. The ends lost 7 bases at V and 5 bases at J; junction bases unmatched: 10. Germline CDR1 reads GTSNPN; CDR2 reads SVGIG (reference sequence). The PCR used 60 Vbeta and 13 Jbeta primers. Only in-frame clones appear in the TCRdb table, and some are missing; sequencing was by immunoSEQ multiplex PCR. The sample shows 180,000 or so clones, under 9.5% of them seen only once. The TCR originated in a woman aged 25 to 39 in good health and CMV-seropositive. The chain is built from TRBV30 and TRBJ2-1; 8 bases are a match to TRBD2. Input material: PBMCs. The CDR3, as DNA: TGTGCCTCCCCTCGGGAGGGCCGAAACAATGAGCAGTTCTTC. This encodes CASPREGRNNEQFF.